This T cell receptor beta chain was sequenced during a study of cytomegalovirus exposure and HLA in healthy donors. Whole-study context: The Caucasian-associated ancestry cluster held over 80% of more than 350 genotyped donors.

Regarding the study as a whole: As a later analysis showed, a missense DCLRE1C variant was linked to trimming of TCR beta V- and J-genes. Cytomegalovirus association was assigned to more than 150 TCR beta chains.

A multiplex PCR was run with 60 Vbeta primers and 13 Jbeta primers. Here immunoSEQ multiplex PCR was the method, and the copy in TCRdb shows in-frame clones only, minus some. The sample consists of fewer than 200,000 clones, 60% to 80% of them appearing once. In this sample, this clone turned up once. Its cognate antigen is unknown. Sequencing used PBMCs. This sequence originates from a man in his sixties in good health and CMV-seronegative.

The DNA of the CDR3 is TGTGCCCAAAAGAAGCGGGGGTCTAATGAGCAGTTCTTC. Amino acids: CAQKKRGSNEQFF. V is TRBV30 and J is TRBJ2-1; 8 bases fit TRBD2. The trim removed 8 bases at V and 7 bases at J, leaving 10 bases unmatched. CDR3 length: 13 amino acids. Per germline, CDR1 GTSNPN and CDR2 SVGIG (reference sequence).